This TCR beta chain was sequenced during a study of T cells in Graves' hyperthyroidism and ophthalmopathy (dated by TCRdb to the late 2010s). About the full investigation: Peripheral blood was collected at initial diagnosis, before any treatment. TCR V-J signatures able to tell the groups apart were searched for in a discovery cohort of 100 or so patients, of whom more than 40 had Graves' ophthalmopathy and about 55 had stable Graves' hyperthyroidism. Whether ophthalmopathy could be predicted prospectively was tested in an independent validation cohort made up of about 20 hyperthyroidism patients plus 17 patients who later progressed to ophthalmopathy. The approximately 95 discovery patients were divided at random into training and test sets in a 7:3 ratio. In about 6 Graves' hyperthyroidism patients, the study also compared T-cell repertoires from thyroid tissue with T-cell repertoires from blood. After blood sampling, hyperthyroidism patients were treated with methimazole at a starting dose of 30 mg daily, and ophthalmopathy patients were treated with high-dose intravenous methylprednisolone. The paper describes TCR Vbeta CDR3 sequencing of 140 or so peripheral blood samples, made up of roughly 40 ophthalmopathy patients, roughly 72 hyperthyroidism patients and 17 progressor patients.

This clonotype was seen ten or more times. Its antigen is not yet known. No base quality information exists; no much larger clone differs at one position. Stable Graves' hyperthyroidism was defined as no progression to ophthalmopathy during 18 months of follow-up. Hyperthyroidism patients were newly diagnosed, with disease duration under 2 months, and aged 18 to 65 years. Patients with uncontrolled infections, other autoimmune diseases, pregnancy or lactation were excluded. Clinical symptoms, serum thyroxine and TRAb, thyroid ultrasound, and orbital computed tomography formed the basis for the diagnoses. PBMCs were separated from roughly 9.3 ml of fresh peripheral blood using Ficoll-Paque density gradient centrifugation. Trizol reagent was used to extract total RNA, and RNA quality was then checked on an Agilent 2100 Bioanalyzer. The TCR beta CDR3 regions were amplified from the RNA transcripts. A first-round RT-PCR of the TCR CDR3 used the HTBI primer set with the Qiagen OneStep RT-PCR kit. A second multiplex PCR round built the libraries, followed by size selection and purification. The libraries were sequenced on an Illumina HiSeq2000 using paired-end 100 bp reads. Under the source paper's analysis protocol: SOAPnuke was used to process the raw data, throwing out any read that contained adapters or uncalled bases, had a mean Phred below 15, or lacked an exact constant-primer or identifier match. High-quality paired reads were merged using COPE v1.2.5, and each unique nucleotide sequence was defined as a clonotype. MiTCR v1.1 was used to align clonotypes to the IMGT TRBV, TRBD and TRBJ reference segments. Only V-J combinations with frequency above 0.0001, covering about 99% of repertoires, were analysed. A TCS score was defined as the ratio of F50 (clonal expansion) to E x V (chaos), with BLOSUM62-based TCRdist applied between CDR3 peptides within each V-J. Welch's t-statistics and random forest reduced roughly 500 V-J features to about 13, which were used in a naive Bayes classifier (R e1071). TCRdb reprocessed the public reads (quality trimming at Q25 with fastp, clone calling with MiXCR) and kept in-frame beta chains. Each record represents a unique CDR3 protein, reported with the most common genes and DNA among its rows. None of the V and J calls come from the authors' own analysis; TCRdb made them. The sample records approximately 430,000 distinct CDR3 sequences, about a sixth of which are singletons. The ten largest clones take up 7.7% of the sample.

Based on the germline V gene (reference sequence), the CDR1 and CDR2 sequences are GTSNPN and SVGIG. V and J are truncated by 0 bases and 1 base respectively, leaving an intervening sequence of 10 bases. The CDR3 sequence holds 15 residues, the cysteine and phenylalanine included. Only the CDR3 DNA stays, 45 bases, in frame from base 1. Broad study findings and their caveats: A model built on a 13 V-J signature distinguished ophthalmopathy from stable hyperthyroidism, reaching around 90% sensitivity and approximately 81% specificity in cross-validation and 80%/75% in testing. Most expanded thyroid clonotypes (frequency above 0.001) were also detected in blood, a finding suggesting that blood repertoires may reflect thyroid immune responses. During validation, the model predicted progression to ophthalmopathy a median of about 5.9 months ahead of onset, with almost 71% sensitivity and 72% to 80% specificity. No statistical method was used to fix the sample size in advance, and group allocation was not hidden from the investigators.

The V and J genes are TRBV30 and TRBJ1-3, with an unclear D gene assignment. The receptor comes from a woman between 18 and 29 years old with Graves' hyperthyroidism. Sequences were obtained from blood. The sequenced DNA: TGTGCCTGGAGTGTTCCAATGGGATCTGGAAACACCATATATTTT. Translated, this is CAWSVPMGSGNTIYF.